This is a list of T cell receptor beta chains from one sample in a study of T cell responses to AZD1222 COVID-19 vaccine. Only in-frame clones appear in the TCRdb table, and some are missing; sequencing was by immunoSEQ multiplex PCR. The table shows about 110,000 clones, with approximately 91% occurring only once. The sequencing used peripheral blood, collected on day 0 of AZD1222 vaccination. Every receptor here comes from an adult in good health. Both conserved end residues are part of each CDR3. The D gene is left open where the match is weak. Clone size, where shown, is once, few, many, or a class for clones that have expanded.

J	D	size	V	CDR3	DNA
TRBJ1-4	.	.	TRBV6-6	CASSSQGATNEKLFF	TGTGCCAGCAGTTCGCAGGGAGCAACTAATGAAAAACTGTTTTTT
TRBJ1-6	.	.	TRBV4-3	CASSQERAWNSPLHF	TGCGCCAGCAGCCAAGAACGGGCGTGGAATTCACCCCTCCACTTT
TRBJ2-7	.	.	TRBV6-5	CASGGEPGRSYEQYF	TGTGCCAGCGGAGGGGAACCGGGACGGTCCTACGAGCAGTACTTC
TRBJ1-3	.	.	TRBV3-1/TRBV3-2	CASSQGGRGDTIYF	TGTGCCAGCAGCCAAGGTGGAAGGGGGGACACCATATATTTT
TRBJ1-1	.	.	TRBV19	CASSISSGGGTEAFF	TGTGCCAGTAGTATATCCTCTGGAGGGGGCACTGAAGCTTTCTTT
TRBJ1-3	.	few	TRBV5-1	CASSPGGGSGNTIYF	TGCGCCAGCAGCCCCGGGGGAGGCTCTGGAAACACCATATATTTT
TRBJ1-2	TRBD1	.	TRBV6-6	CASSTGGGYGYTF	TGTGCCAGCAGCACAGGGGGAGGGTATGGCTACACCTTC
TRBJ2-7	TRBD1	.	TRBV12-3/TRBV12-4	CASSLQGKQYF	TGTGCCAGCAGCCTACAGGGGAAGCAGTACTTC
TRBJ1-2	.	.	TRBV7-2	CASSLDQGWKGYTF	TGTGCCAGCAGCTTAGATCAGGGTTGGAAAGGCTACACCTTC
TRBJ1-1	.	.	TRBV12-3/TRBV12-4	CASSFFPGTEAFF	TGTGCCAGCAGTTTTTTCCCCGGCACTGAAGCTTTCTTT
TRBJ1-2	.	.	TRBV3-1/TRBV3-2	CASGHVGRGYTF	TGTGCCAGCGGACATGTCGGGAGAGGCTACACCTTC